This TCR beta chain derives from a study of blood T cell repertoires in COVID-19 (dated by TCRdb to the early 2020s). Describing the broader study: The collaborator samples originated in the United States, Italy and Spain and spanned the acute and convalescent phases of COVID-19. Where available, HLA class I and class II types were obtained from metadata supplied by the sample provider rather than from assay-based typing. The prospective study material was composed of cDNA or gDNA derived from T cells, B-cell-depleted T cells, or PBMCs. The repertoires were made available in a free public database intended to serve as a resource for research on the immune response to SARS-CoV-2. The sample metadata nearly always contained a de-identified subject ID, COVID-19 status, age in years and sex. Subjects who had been exposed to COVID-19, were actively infected with it, or had recovered from it provided the deeply sampled blood TCRbeta repertoires that made up the dataset. The samples were drawn from two sources: the first 160 participants of the ongoing ImmuneRACE study, and over 950 subjects contributed by 6 global collaborators. Summary of the overall study and its limitations: How much clinical and demographic metadata was included differed by source and by participant, and the metadata was provided uncurated.

Notes on this clone: Its antigen target is currently unknown. The record has no base qualities; no much larger clone is one base away.

Participants in the prospective study were aged roughly 18 to 100 years, lived in about two dozen United States geographic areas, and enrolled through a virtual design. In the prospective study, cohorts were assigned on the basis of participant-reported clinical history obtained from a screening survey and a study questionnaire. Recovered participants in ImmuneRACE Cohort 3 were defined by two consecutive negative NP/OP PCR tests, clearance by a healthcare professional, or resolution of symptoms. In the prospective study, mobile phlebotomists collected whole blood, serum and a nasopharyngeal or oropharyngeal swab from each participant. Additional blood draws and questionnaires over an approximately two-month period could optionally be provided by prospective study participants. Before DNA extraction, blood samples from the prospective study were shipped at room temperature or frozen. The immunoSEQ Assay, a bias-controlled multiplex PCR, was used to amplify TCRbeta CDR3 regions from genomic DNA. Turning to the authors' computational methods: Nucleated cell counts per sample were estimated from amplification of reference gene primers within the assay. To quantify the absolute abundance of each unique TCRbeta CDR3 rearrangement, sequence reads were collapsed and filtered. For each sample, productive Simpson clonality was calculated as the square root of Simpson's diversity index across productive rearrangements. Not all clones reach the TCRdb copy of this immuneACCESS table, which keeps in-frame sequences only. Checked studies attribute under half of the gap to unresolved V genes and leave the rest unexplained. V, J and clone size are taken as reported in that table, and D and trimming were inferred from the DNA itself. Here the sample has about 480,000 clones; roughly 90% occur a single time. The ten largest clones represent 1.5% to 2% of the sample.

V sheds 0 bases and J sheds 1 base, leaving 9 bases between their ends. The germline V gene gives CDR1 as LGHNA and CDR2 as YSLEER. Spanning cysteine to phenylalanine, the CDR3 consists of 15 amino acids. Here the CDR3 DNA is all that survives: 45 bases in frame from base 1. The sample consisted of PBMCs or T cells enriched from blood (not recorded which). The receptor was isolated from a middle-aged woman who had recovered from COVID-19. The chain employs TRBV4-3 and TRBJ1-1; too little of a D gene remains to name it. The CDR3 protein is CASSQEPQENTEAFF. The DNA sequence follows: TGCGCCAGCAGCCAAGAACCTCAGGAGAACACTGAAGCTTTCTTT.